The clone carrying this T cell receptor beta chain has a handful of counts. Its target is not known. TCRdb recomputed calls from the 5' RACE reads with MiXCR, one row per CDR3 protein. The table shows some 1,600,000 distinct CDR3 sequences, with 32% occurring only once. This specimen comes from a study of identical twins. Study-level results: Out-of-frame TCR alpha sharing in monozygotic twins exceeded recombination model predictions. Clonotypes of the beta chain that were abundant in cord blood carried fewer insertions (memory repertoires showed none). Instead of following the same donors, the conclusions were based on cross-sectional statistical analysis.

The CDR3 has 16 residues. Germline values: CDR1 MNHEY, CDR2 SVGEGT. The V gene lost 2 bases and the J gene lost 5 bases, with 18 bases spanning the gap. This clonotype originated in a newborn girl in good health. The specimen was cord blood. The genes are TRBV6-2 or TRBV6-3 and TRBJ1-1; tentatively, D is TRBD1 (6 bases). This chain's CDR3 is CASSYPRGWRGTEAFF. The CDR3 region has the DNA TGTGCCAGCAGTTACCCGAGGGGGTGGAGGGGTACTGAAGCTTTCTTT.